The clone carrying this T cell receptor (beta chain) came up a few times. This entry is derived from a study of graft-versus-host responses after intestinal transplantation. Only in-frame clones appear in the TCRdb table, and some are missing; sequencing was by immunoSEQ multiplex PCR. The table has fewer than 20,000 clones, around 35% seen once. Between the trimmed V and J ends, which lost 2 bases and 4 bases, there was a span of 13 bases. The germline V gene encodes CDR1 WSHSY and CDR2 SAAADI. This CDR3 has 15 residues. Findings and caveats of the study: Ileal or blood samples showed some GvH clones first, and such clones were also found in recipient marrow.

There were about 200,000 CFSE-labeled responder cells plated together with about 200,000 irradiated, violet-dye-labeled stimulator cells. The V gene is TRBV10-2, the J gene TRBJ2-3, with D perhaps matching TRBD2 (7 bases). Here the sequenced sample was alloreactive CD4+ T cells from a mixed lymphocyte reaction culture, taken before intestinal transplant. Subset: CFSE-low proliferating T cells sorted from roughly six-day pre-transplant mixed lymphocyte reaction (GvH or HvG direction). This clonotype was obtained from a human patient who received an intestinal transplant. CDR3: CASSEVGGRPDTQYF. The CDR3 nucleotides read TGCGCCAGCAGTGAGGTGGGGGGGCGTCCAGATACGCAGTATTTT.